A selection of T cell receptor beta chains follows, all from one sample in a study of T cell responses to AZD1222 COVID-19 vaccine. TCRdb keeps only in-frame clones here, not all; method: immunoSEQ multiplex PCR. The sample consists of tens of thousands of clones, about nine tenths of them appearing once. The sequenced sample was peripheral blood, obtained 28 days after the second dose of the MenACWY control vaccine. All receptors derive from an adult who received the MenACWY meningococcal vaccine as a control. The CDR3 runs from the conserved cysteine through the conserved F or W. A D gene is named only where the DNA matches it firmly. Clone size is shown for a subset of rows, as once, few, many or a class of expanded clone.

TRBV2	15	-	-	TRBJ2-7	TGTGCCAGCAGGGTACCGGGACCCTACAACGACGAGCAGTACTTC	CASRVPGPYNDEQYF
TRBV11-2	16	-	TRBD2	TRBJ2-1	TGTGCCAGCAGCTTAGTTGGGGGACTAGCGACCAATGAGCAGTTCTTC	CASSLVGGLATNEQFF
TRBV5-1	13	once	-	TRBJ2-7	TGCGCCAGCAGTCGTTCAGGGGCCTACGAGCAGTACTTC	CASSRSGAYEQYF
TRBV28	18	-	TRBD2	TRBJ2-7	TGTGCCAGCAGTTTAGGGGGGTGGACTAGCGGGTTGCAAGGCGAGCAGTACTTC	CASSLGGWTSGLQGEQYF
TRBV11-2	15	few	TRBD2	TRBJ2-1	TGTGCCAGCAGCTCTCTAGCGGGAGGGCCCCATGAGCAGTTCTTC	CASSSLAGGPHEQFF
TRBV27	15	-	-	TRBJ2-1	TGTGCCAGCAGTTTATTGGCTAGTTCCTACAATGAGCAGTTCTTC	CASSLLASSYNEQFF
TRBV7-2	15	-	TRBD2	TRBJ2-5	TGTGCCAGCAGCACGGGACTAGCGACGCAAGAGACCCAGTACTTC	CASSTGLATQETQYF
TRBV29-1	14	-	-	TRBJ1-1	TGCAGCGTTGTTGGGATGACAGGCAACACTGAAGCTTTCTTT	CSVVGMTGNTEAFF
TRBV12-3/TRBV12-4	11	once	-	TRBJ2-7	TGTGCCAGCAGTTTCGCTCACGAGCAGTACTTC	CASSFAHEQYF
TRBV6-5	15	-	-	TRBJ2-3	TGTGCCAGCAGTTACAGCGGCCGGGCGGGGGATACGCAGTATTTT	CASSYSGRAGDTQYF
TRBV6-5	14	-	-	TRBJ1-1	TGTGCCAGCAGCCGTAGGGACATGAACACTGAAGCTTTCTTT	CASSRRDMNTEAFF
TRBV19	14	-	-	TRBJ1-5	TGTGCCAGTAGTACCAGACAGGGCAATCAGCCCCAGCATTTT	CASSTRQGNQPQHF
TRBV5-4	16	-	-	TRBJ2-1	TGTGCCAGCAGCGCGGCGCTTGGGGGGTTCCTCAATGAGCAGTTCTTC	CASSAALGGFLNEQFF
TRBV7-2	12	-	TRBD2	TRBJ2-1	TGTGCCAGCTTACCTATTAGCGGGAGTTTGTTCTTC	CASLPISGSLFF
TRBV6-5	15	-	-	TRBJ2-1	TGTGCCAGCACCGCGACATGGCCCTCCTACAATGAGCAGTTCTTC	CASTATWPSYNEQFF
TRBV7-3	13	-	-	TRBJ1-1	TGTGCCAGCAGCTTAGGGGGGCGTACTGAAGCTTTCTTT	CASSLGGRTEAFF
TRBV4-2	17	-	-	TRBJ2-4	TGTGCCAGCAGCCCTGGACTATCATATCTAGCCAAAAACATTCAGTACTTC	CASSPGLSYLAKNIQYF
TRBV27	16	-	-	TRBJ1-4	TGTGCCAGCAGTTTATCAGTTTCGGGCGTTGGAGAAAAACTGTTTTTT	CASSLSVSGVGEKLFF
TRBV5-4	15	-	-	TRBJ1-4	TGTGCCAGCAGCTTGGCGTCTGGGTCTAATGAAAAACTGTTTTTT	CASSLASGSNEKLFF
TRBV11-2	12	once	-	TRBJ2-7	TGTGCCAGCAGCTACAGCTCCTACGAGCAGTACTTC	CASSYSSYEQYF
TRBV21-1	16	-	-	TRBJ2-2	TGTGCCAGCAGCAAACCTCCAGGGGTTCACACCGGGGAGCTGTTTTTT	CASSKPPGVHTGELFF
TRBV28	15	-	-	TRBJ1-5	TGTGCCAGCAGTTTATTAGGGTCGGGCAATCAGCCCCAGCATTTT	CASSLLGSGNQPQHF
TRBV2	12	-	TRBD1	TRBJ1-1	TGTGCCAGACGGACAGGGAACACTGAAGCTTTCTTT	CARRTGNTEAFF
TRBV9	13	-	-	TRBJ1-1	TGTGCCAGCAGCGCCAGGGTTGACACTGAAGCTTTCTTT	CASSARVDTEAFF
TRBV4-1	15	-	-	TRBJ2-3	TGCGCCAGCAGCCAAGTGGGGCCTTTGGAAGATACGCAGTATTTT	CASSQVGPLEDTQYF
TRBV29-1	13	once	TRBD1	TRBJ1-2	TGCAGCGTTGGGACAGGGACTAACTATGGCTACACCTTC	CSVGTGTNYGYTF
TRBV19	15	few	TRBD1	TRBJ1-4	TGTGCCAGTAGTATCGGGACAGGGGGGAATGAAAAACTGTTTTTT	CASSIGTGGNEKLFF
TRBV19	12	-	-	TRBJ1-5	TGTGCCAGTAGTATAAGAGGGTCGAAGCAGCATTTT	CASSIRGSKQHF
TRBV15	18	-	-	TRBJ2-1	TGTGCCACCAGCAGAGTCGGGCGGGCCCCGTCGGCCTACAATGAGCAGTTCTTC	CATSRVGRAPSAYNEQFF
TRBV3-1/TRBV3-2	14	-	-	TRBJ2-2	TGTGCCAGCAGCCAACTGCTAGGCACCGGGGAGCTGTTTTTT	CASSQLLGTGELFF
TRBV21-1	18	once	-	TRBJ2-1	TGTGCCCGGTGCTGGGAAACACTTGCCGGGAGCTCCTACAATGAGCAGTTCTTC	CARCWETLAGSSYNEQFF
TRBV18	18	-	-	TRBJ2-4	TGTGCCAGCGGTGGACAGCCTTTGACCCCTCTAGCCAAAAACATTCAGTACTTC	CASGGQPLTPLAKNIQYF